The 30 T cell receptor beta chains presented below share a single source sample, sequenced in a study of blood T cells in healthy people across ages (dated by TCRdb to the mid-2010s). The library was built by means of 5' RACE. The listed sequencing device is Illumina HiSeq 2500. A second 7 to 11 cycle PCR used a sample-barcoded 5' primer and a J-beta primer mix. TCRdb reprocessed the public reads (quality trimming at Q25 with fastp, clone calling with MiXCR) and kept in-frame beta chains. Each CDR3 protein appears once, grouped with its most common genes and DNA. This sample lists around 600,000 distinct CDR3 sequences; 40% to 55% were detected once. The ten largest clones take up under 30% of the sample. Sequenced sample: blood. The receptors were sampled from an elderly man in good health.

The chain carries TRBV7-9 and TRBJ1-1, with D possibly TRBD1 on 5 matching bases. V lost 7 bases, J lost 3 bases, and 18 bases lay in between. Per the germline V gene, CDR1 is SEHNR and CDR2 is FQNEAQ (reference sequence). The CDR3 runs to 15 residues. The DNA for the CDR3 is TGTGCCAGCATCCTAAATTGGGGCCCGGACACTGAAGCTTTCTTT. This gives the protein CASILNWGPDTEAFF.

CDR3 nucleotide sequence: TGCAGTGCTCCGAACCCCGGGACTAGCACAGATACGCAGTATTTT. It codes for CSAPNPGTSTDTQYF. This chain connects TRBV20-1 to TRBJ2-3; a weak D match, TRBD2 (6 bases). The CDR3 has 15 amino acids. CDR1 and CDR2 from the germline V gene are DFQATT and SNEGSKA (reference sequence). The germline V and J ends were trimmed by 5 bases and 0 bases, with 15 bases remaining between them.

This clonotype has just a few counts. The chain joins TRBV20-1 to TRBJ2-7, with TRBD2 matching 8 bases. Germline CDR1 reads DFQATT; CDR2 reads SNEGSKA (reference sequence). V was clipped by 3 bases and J by 3 bases; unmatched bases: 4. The CDR3 loop spans 13 amino acids. CDR3 sequence: CSASAGGYYEQYF. The CDR3 DNA is TGCAGTGCTAGTGCGGGAGGCTACTACGAGCAGTACTTC.

This clonotype was observed a single time. This CDR3 reads CASSQRVLDPGELFF. For the CDR3, the DNA is TGCGCCAGCAGCCAAAGGGTTTTGGACCCCGGGGAGCTGTTTTTT. The chain couples TRBV4-3 to TRBJ2-2, with D unclear. CDR1 and CDR2 from the germline V gene are LGHNA and YSLEER. V gave up 2 bases and J gave up 6 bases, with 13 bases separating them. The length of the CDR3 is 15 residues.

The chain recombines TRBV20-1 with TRBJ2-3, with TRBD2 identical over 9 bases. With 5 bases clipped from V and 2 bases from J, the junction kept 8 bases outside the gene matches. Germline assignment: CDR1 DFQATT and CDR2 SNEGSKA (reference sequence). The CDR3 extends over 15 amino acids. DNA for the CDR3: TGCAGTGCTGGAATTAGCGGGGGCTACACAGATACGCAGTATTTT. It is translated as CSAGISGGYTDTQYF.

The gene calls are TRBV7-9 and TRBJ2-7; 10 bases line up with TRBD1. This CDR3 has 15 amino acids. Per the germline V gene, CDR1 is SEHNR and CDR2 is FQNEAQ (reference sequence). V shed 3 bases, J shed 4 bases, and the junction held 6 bases outside the gene matches. This CDR3 reads CASSLDRGSMYEQYF. The CDR3 DNA sequence: TGTGCCAGCAGCTTGGACAGGGGGTCTATGTACGAGCAGTACTTC. Together with reference TRBV7-9 and TRBJ2-7, the CDR3 gives the full variable domain: DTGVSQNPRHKITKRGQNVTFRCDPISEHNRLYWYRQTLGQGPEFLTYFQNEAQLEKSRLLSDRFSAERPKGSFSTLEIQRTEQGDSAMYLCASSLDRGSMYEQYFGPGTRLTVT.

The chain combines TRBV3-1 with TRBJ1-2; D is undetermined. The V end lost 1 base, the J end lost 1 base, and 10 bases lay between the germline ends. The CDR3 is 15 residues long. CDR1 and CDR2 (germline): LGHDT, YNNKEL (reference sequence). DNA of the CDR3: TGTGCCAGCAGCCAAGCCTATCCAGATAACTATGGCTACACCTTC. This sequence encodes CASSQAYPDNYGYTF.

The chain combines TRBV20-1 with TRBJ2-1, with D unclear. This CDR3 region has 17 residues. Germline assignment: CDR1 DFQATT and CDR2 SNEGSKA (reference sequence). The V end lost 0 bases, the J end lost 0 bases, and 15 bases lay between the germline ends. In DNA, the CDR3 is TGCAGTGCTAGAGATACCCGGGCGCGGAGCTCCTACAATGAGCAGTTCTTC. Its translation is CSARDTRARSSYNEQFF.

The CDR3 coding sequence is TGTGCCAGCAGTCCCCTGAGGACAGGGGGGGAAGAGCAGTACTTC. This translates into CASSPLRTGGEEQYF. The gene calls are TRBV28 and TRBJ2-5; 10 bases line up with TRBD1. The junction had 14 bases not matched to a gene; V was cut back by 5 bases and J by 11 bases. The CDR3 is made up of 15 amino acids. Per germline, CDR1 MDHEN and CDR2 SYDVKM.

In regard to this clonotype: Given a much more abundant clone one base away, this may be a read error. The chain links TRBV29-1 to TRBJ2-5; D may be TRBD1 (6 bases). The CDR3 extends over 14 amino acids. Trimming shortened V by 2 bases and J by 5 bases, and 15 bases separated the two germline ends. Germline CDR1 and CDR2: SQVTM and ANQGSEA. The CDR3 DNA reads as TGCAGCGTTGAACAGGGCAGGGGTACGGAGACCCAGTACTTC. Its protein product is CSVEQGRGTETQYF.

As DNA, the CDR3 is TGCGCCAGCAGCTGGGGACTAATCAATGAGCAGTTCTTC. Residues: CASSWGLINEQFF. The chain recombines TRBV5-1 with TRBJ2-1; 7 nucleotides align to TRBD2. The CDR3 length is 13 residues. Losses at the gene ends were 3 bases for V and 6 bases for J; bases not matched to a gene: 3. Germline V gene lookup returns CDR1 SGHRS and CDR2 YFSETQ.

V is TRBV20-1 and J is TRBJ1-2, with D tentatively TRBD1 (6 bases). Germline V gene sequence: CDR1 DFQATT, CDR2 SNEGSKA (reference sequence). Between the trimmed V and J ends, which lost 0 bases and 6 bases, there was a span of 14 bases. CDR3 size: 14 residues. This CDR3 reads CSARDRGGGHGYTF. DNA of the CDR3: TGCAGTGCTAGAGACCGAGGGGGTGGCCATGGCTACACCTTC.

The chain employs TRBV29-1 and TRBJ2-1, with 13 bases that match TRBD2. The V and J ends lost 1 base and 7 bases, in that order; junction bases with no gene match: 7. This CDR3 is 16 amino acids long. CDR1 SQVTM and CDR2 ANQGSEA come from the germline V gene. CDR3 nucleotide sequence: TGCAGCGTTGAAGTTCCGGGACTAGCGGGAAGTAATGAGCAGTTCTTC. Its translation is CSVEVPGLAGSNEQFF.

The chain combines TRBV20-1 with TRBJ1-4; perhaps TRBD1 as D (5 bases). Germline values: CDR1 DFQATT, CDR2 SNEGSKA (reference sequence). The CDR3 runs to 13 residues. Trimming took 4 bases from V and 10 from J, leaving 16 bases between them. The CDR3 nucleotides read TGCAGTGCTACGGACCCCGGGGGAGGAAAACTGTTTTTT. Its translation is CSATDPGGGKLFF.

This clonotype was counted only a few times. The chain has TRBV4-3 and TRBJ1-1; no definite D call. This CDR3 is 13 amino acids long. The V end lost 0 bases, the J end lost 11 bases, and 13 bases lay between the germline ends. The germline V gene has CDR1 LGHNA and CDR2 YSLEER. CDR3 coding DNA: TGCGCCAGCAGCCAAGATCCCCTTGGGCACGCTTTCTTT. Amino acid sequence: CASSQDPLGHAFF.

This chain connects TRBV12-3 or TRBV12-4 to TRBJ2-3, with D tentatively TRBD2 (5 bases). Trimming shortened V by 5 bases and J by 2 bases, and 8 bases separated the two germline ends. The CDR3 spans 13 residues. CDR3 sequence reads: CASSRRTTDTQYF. The CDR3 DNA is TGTGCCAGCAGTAGGAGGACCACAGATACGCAGTATTTT.

CDR3 sequence (DNA): TGTGCCAGCAGGGTAGCGGGAGAGTACAATGAGCAGTACTTC. Its protein product is CASRVAGEYNEQYF. The chain links TRBV7-2 to TRBJ2-5; 9 bases align to TRBD2. The V segment lost 6 bases and the J segment 11 bases; nucleotides outside the gene matches: 13. Per germline, CDR1 SGHTA and CDR2 FQGNSA. The CDR3 has 14 amino acids. The variable domain in full, completed from reference TRBV7-2 and TRBJ2-5, reads GAGVSQSPSNKVTEKGKDVELRCDPISGHTALYWYRQSLGQGLEFLIYFQGNSAPDKSGLPSDRFSAERTGGSVSTLTIQRTQQEDSAVYLCASRVAGEYNEQYFGPGTRLLVL.

The genes are TRBV20-1 and TRBJ2-5; the match to TRBD2 covers 8 bases. In germline, CDR1 is DFQATT, CDR2 SNEGSKA (reference sequence). The CDR3 totals 18 residues. CDR3 in amino acids: CSAPGGLAGLAVGAGQYF. In DNA form, the CDR3 reads TGCAGCGCGCCTGGTGGACTAGCAGGATTAGCGGTTGGTGCTGGACAGTACTTC.

This clonotype was counted once. This chain links TRBV6-5 with TRBJ2-6; 9 positions match TRBD1. Germline assignment: CDR1 MNHEY and CDR2 SVGAGI. The CDR3 runs to 14 residues. V lost 6 bases to trimming and J lost 10 bases; unmatched junction nucleotides: 7. The CDR3 DNA reads as TGTGCCAGCAGCCAGGGACAGGGAGGGAACGTCCTGACTTTC. Its translation: CASSQGQGGNVLTF.

V is TRBV29-1 and J is TRBJ1-4, with a tentative D call TRBD1 (5 bases). This CDR3 has 12 amino acids. V shed 3 bases and J shed 6 bases, with 8 bases lying between them. Germline CDR1 SQVTM, CDR2 ANQGSEA. The CDR3 loop reads CSVDWGDEKLFF. The CDR3 DNA sequence: TGCAGCGTTGATTGGGGGGATGAAAAACTGTTTTTT.

The V and J genes are TRBV27 and TRBJ1-1; D unresolved. V lost 5 bases, J lost 7 bases, and 14 bases lay in between. Germline CDR1 reads MNHEY; CDR2 reads SMNVEV (reference sequence). The CDR3 has 13 residues. CDR3 loop: CASSTVGVYEAFF. For the CDR3, the DNA is TGTGCCAGCAGTACCGTCGGAGTTTATGAAGCTTTCTTT.

The genes are TRBV30 and TRBJ2-4; D gene uncertain. Trimming took off 6 bases at V and 3 bases at J, with 9 bases between the two ends. The length of the CDR3 is 12 residues. Germline V gene sequence: CDR1 GTSNPN, CDR2 SVGIG (reference sequence). In nucleotides, the CDR3 is TGTGCCTGTGGAAGTAACAAAAACATTCAGTACTTC. It codes for CACGSNKNIQYF.

This clonotype was counted ten times or more. The chain employs TRBV4-3 and TRBJ2-1; TRBD2 agrees at 12 bases. V lost 9 bases, J lost 4 bases, and 1 base stayed unmatched. The CDR3 has 13 amino acids. Germline V gene data show CDR1 as LGHNA and CDR2 as YSLEER. The CDR3 DNA sequence: TGCGCCAGTGGACTAGCGGGATACAATGAGCAGTTCTTC. Encoded protein: CASGLAGYNEQFF.

The chain links TRBV6-5 to TRBJ2-7; 7 bases agree with TRBD1. CDR1 is MNHEY and CDR2 is SVGAGI in the germline V gene. The CDR3 totals 13 residues. The V and J ends lost 5 bases and 3 bases, in that order; junction bases with no gene match: 4. CDR3 in amino acids: CASSDGQDYEQYF. CDR3 bases: TGTGCCAGCAGTGACGGACAGGACTACGAGCAGTACTTC.

The gene calls are TRBV7-8 and TRBJ2-5; TRBD1 or TRBD2 may be the D gene (5 bases each). The DNA matches TRBJ2-7 better at its end, which makes the J call doubtful. Per germline, CDR1 SGHVS and CDR2 FQNEAQ. This CDR3 region has 14 residues. The CDR3 nucleotides are TGTGCCAGCAGTTCCCGATGGGGGTTGGGCGAGCAGTACTTC. This sequence encodes CASSSRWGLGEQYF.

The chain joins TRBV20-1 to TRBJ2-1; the match to TRBD2 covers 10 bases. The CDR3 runs to 15 residues. Germline CDR1 is DFQATT and CDR2 is SNEGSKA (reference sequence). V gave up 0 bases and J gave up 9 bases; unmatched junction bases: 8. The CDR3, as DNA: TGCAGTGCTAGAGATCGGGCTAGCGGGAGTCGTGAGCAGTTCTTC. Amino acid sequence: CSARDRASGSREQFF.

The V gene is TRBV11-3, the J gene TRBJ2-1, with 7 bases matching TRBD1. The V and J ends lost 1 base and 8 bases, in that order; junction bases with no gene match: 8. Germline CDR1 SGHNT, CDR2 YENEEA. This CDR3 has 15 residues. The CDR3, as DNA: TGTGCCAGCAGCTTAGTCGCAACAGGGGATGATGAGCAGTTCTTC. Amino acids: CASSLVATGDDEQFF.

This chain uses TRBV12-3 or TRBV12-4 with TRBJ2-3, with D uncertain. This CDR3 is built from 15 residues. Trimming stripped 1 base from V and 1 base from J, with 9 bases between. The CDR3 coding sequence is TGTGCCAGCAGTTTAGGGGGAAGGCGCACAGATACGCAGTATTTT. The encoded protein is CASSLGGRRTDTQYF.

The V gene is TRBV6-6, the J gene TRBJ2-1; TRBD2 is a possible D gene (6 bases). Trimming removed 6 bases from V and 13 bases from J, with 25 bases in between. Germline assignment: CDR1 MNHNY and CDR2 SVGAGI (reference sequence). The CDR3 contains 15 residues. CDR3 amino acids: CASSKLSGTEETQFF. The CDR3 DNA reads TGTGCCAGCAGCAAGCTATCCGGGACTGAAGAGACCCAGTTCTTC.

The V gene is TRBV12-3 or TRBV12-4, the J gene TRBJ2-2; 7 nucleotides align to TRBD1. The V segment lost 6 bases and the J segment 8 bases; nucleotides outside the gene matches: 9. The CDR3 length is 14 residues. The CDR3 is CASSRDSRVGELFF. In DNA form, the CDR3 reads TGTGCCAGCAGCAGGGACAGCAGGGTGGGGGAGCTGTTTTTT.